The clone carrying this T cell receptor (beta chain) was seen at least ten times. Its antigen remains unknown. The data originate from a study of early T cells in non-severe SARS-CoV-2 infection. Study-wide results and limits: Private and CD4 specificities were missed by VDJdb matching, skewed to anti-spike CD8.

TCRdb independently ran MiXCR on the 5' RACE reads; one entry per CDR3 protein. Of 70,000 or so distinct CDR3 sequences listed, more than 10% are singletons. The sample taken for sequencing was whole blood. The clonotype comes from an adult who was a healthcare worker with PCR-confirmed SARS-CoV-2 infection or an uninfected control (not recorded which).

The CDR3, as DNA: TGTGCCAGCAGTCGGGGACAGGGGCCTTCCTACGAGCAGTACTTC. Residues: CASSRGQGPSYEQYF. This chain connects TRBV12-3 or TRBV12-4 to TRBJ2-7; TRBD1 matches 10 bases. The V segment lost 5 bases and the J segment 1 base; nucleotides outside the gene matches: 5. The CDR3 has 15 amino acids.